Listed here are 29 T cell receptor beta chains from one sample, sequenced in a study of shared clonotypes between healthy human individuals. CD45RO-negative, CCR7-selected cells formed the naive CD8 fraction, which excluded terminally differentiated effector memory CD45RA+ cells. Repertoires were generated with immunoSEQ multiplex PCR, while TCRdb's copy carries only in-frame clones and drops some. The sample has millions of clones; approximately 94% are singletons. Sequencing input: naive CD8+ T cells from PBMCs. The receptors stem from a man aged 18 to 30 in good health. Some clones in this sample may be carry-over from other donors' samples.

The chain is built from TRBV9 and TRBJ2-5, with 8 bases identical to TRBD2. V shed 2 bases and J 5 bases; nucleotides not matched to a gene: 5. In germline, CDR1 is SGDLS, CDR2 YYNGEE. The CDR3 sequence is 14 residues long. This CDR3 reads CASSVWSGSETQYF. The CDR3 DNA follows: TGTGCCAGCAGCGTCTGGAGCGGGAGCGAGACCCAGTACTTC.

The V and J genes are TRBV7-6 and TRBJ2-5; D may correspond to TRBD1 or TRBD2 (6 bases each). V gave up 3 bases and J gave up 3 bases, with 17 bases separating them. The CDR3 sequence is 16 residues long. Per the germline V gene, CDR1 is SGHVS and CDR2 is FNYEAQ. The CDR3: CASSLGLGGLKETQYF. Here the CDR3 DNA reads TGTGCCAGCAGCTTGGGGCTGGGGGGCCTAAAAGAGACCCAGTACTTC.

J is TRBJ2-7 and V is TRBV7-9, with D tentatively TRBD1 (6 bases). The CDR3 loop spans 14 amino acids. Germline V CDR1 and CDR2: SEHNR, FQNEAQ (reference sequence). The ends were cut back, 0 bases at V and 4 bases at J, with 10 bases in the middle. CDR3 amino acids: CASSLAGQRYEQYF. Here the CDR3 DNA reads TGTGCCAGCAGCTTAGCAGGACAGCGATACGAGCAGTACTTC.

V is TRBV6-6 and J is TRBJ2-7; D is tentatively TRBD1 or TRBD2 (5 bases each). There are 15 residues in the CDR3. From germline, CDR1 is MNHNY and CDR2 SVGAGI (reference sequence). The V gene lost 4 bases and the J gene lost 2 bases, with 15 bases spanning the gap. CDR3 sequence reads: CASSSIEGRAYEQYF. The CDR3 bases are TGTGCCAGCAGTTCCATTGAGGGACGAGCCTACGAGCAGTACTTC.

This clone turned up a few times. This chain connects TRBV19 to TRBJ2-1, with TRBD2 identical over 8 bases. Per germline, CDR1 LNHDA and CDR2 SQIVND (reference sequence). This CDR3 contains 13 residues. V lost 6 bases, J lost 9 bases, and 7 bases stayed unmatched. The CDR3 loop reads CASSGLASGEQFF. The CDR3 coding sequence is TGTGCCAGTAGCGGACTAGCTAGCGGTGAGCAGTTCTTC. Complete variable domain (other parts from reference TRBV19 and TRBJ2-1): DGGITQSPKYLFRKEGQNVTLSCEQNLNHDAMYWYRQDPGQGLRLIYYSQIVNDFQKGDIAEGYSVSREKKESFPLTVTSAQKNPTAFYLCASSGLASGEQFFGPGTRLTVL.

V and J are TRBV7-6 and TRBJ2-5; tentatively, D is TRBD1 (6 bases). The CDR3 runs to 15 residues. CDR1 is SGHVS and CDR2 is FNYEAQ in the germline V gene. The V end lost 5 bases, the J end lost 1 base, and 14 bases lay between the germline ends. CDR3 coding DNA: TGTGCCAGCAGCCCCCTCCCGGACAGCCAAGAGACCCAGTACTTC. As protein: CASSPLPDSQETQYF. The full variable domain, in which reference TRBV7-6 and TRBJ2-5 provide the parts outside the CDR3, is GAGVSQSPRYKVTKRGQDVALRCDPISGHVSLYWYRQALGQGPEFLTYFNYEAQQDKSGLPNDRFSAERPEGSISTLTIQRTEQRDSAMYRCASSPLPDSQETQYFGPGTRLLVL.

This chain links TRBV29-1 with TRBJ2-5; TRBD2 agrees at 12 bases. The CDR3 extends over 15 amino acids. V gave up 7 bases and J gave up 4 bases; unmatched junction bases: 10. Germline V lookup: CDR1 SQVTM, CDR2 ANQGSEA. The CDR3 region is CSASGLAGGPETQYF. The CDR3 DNA reads as TGCAGCGCCTCAGGCCTAGCGGGAGGGCCAGAGACCCAGTACTTC.

The chain combines TRBV27 with TRBJ2-5, with TRBD2 matching 12 bases. J lost 3 bases, V lost 5 bases, and 16 bases had no gene match. The germline V gene encodes CDR1 MNHEY and CDR2 SMNVEV (reference sequence). The CDR3 length is 19 residues. The CDR3 DNA reads as TGTGCCAGCAGTCCAAAGACTAGCGGGAGCGCCGTTGAAAAAGAGACCCAGTACTTC. Its translation: CASSPKTSGSAVEKETQYF.

This rearrangement joins TRBV5-1 to TRBJ2-7; no clear D. Germline V gene lookup returns CDR1 SGHRS and CDR2 YFSETQ. The CDR3 runs 13 residues. Trimming took off 7 bases at V and 5 bases at J, with 16 bases between the two ends. The CDR3 here is CASGPRSPHEQYF. CDR3 DNA sequence: TGCGCCAGCGGACCGCGTAGCCCCCACGAGCAGTACTTC.

CDR3 coding DNA: TGTGCCAGCACCCCTGCGGAGGTATCCTACGAGCAGTACTTC. It specifies CASTPAEVSYEQYF. This chain connects TRBV21-1 to TRBJ2-7; the table gives TRBD2 as D, unverified against the DNA. TRBV21-1 is shown as a pseudogene. This CDR3 spans 14 amino acids.

V usage is TRBV10-3 and J usage is TRBJ2-1; D perhaps matches TRBD2 (6 bases). CDR1 and CDR2 from the germline V gene are ENHRY and SYGVKD. V was cut by 0 bases and J by 4 bases, with 13 bases left in between. This CDR3 region has 16 residues. CDR3 sequence (DNA): TGTGCCATCAGTGAGTCCCAGGGCGGGAAATACAATGAGCAGTTCTTC. Protein sequence: CAISESQGGKYNEQFF.

The chain links TRBV5-6 to TRBJ2-5; TRBD2 aligns across 11 bases. This CDR3 spans 17 amino acids. V lost 0 bases to trimming and J lost 2 bases; unmatched junction nucleotides: 6. Germline V gene sequence: CDR1 SGHDT, CDR2 YYEEEE. CDR3 DNA: TGTGCCAGCAGCTTGGTAGCGGGAGGGGCCTCTCAAGAGACCCAGTACTTC. Its translation is CASSLVAGGASQETQYF.

This clone appeared a single time. The chain carries TRBV7-8 and TRBJ2-1; TRBD2 aligns across 8 bases. The CDR3 length is 20 residues. Per the germline V gene, CDR1 is SGHVS and CDR2 is FQNEAQ. With V trimmed by 1 base and J by 3 bases, 17 bases remained unmatched. CDR3 bases: TGTGCCAGCAGCTTAGGCCTTGTAAGCGGGAGTATCCAGCGCTACAATGAGCAGTTCTTC. This codes for CASSLGLVSGSIQRYNEQFF. The complete variable domain, with remaining parts taken from reference TRBV7-8 and TRBJ2-1, reads GAGVSQSPRYKVAKRGQDVALRCDPISGHVSLFWYQQALGQGPEFLTYFQNEAQLDKSGLPSDRFFAERPEGSVSTLKIQRTQQEDSAVYLCASSLGLVSGSIQRYNEQFFGPGTRLTVL.

The chain is built from TRBV5-6 and TRBJ1-2, with TRBD1 identical over 9 bases. The V gene's germline CDR1 is SGHDT and CDR2 YYEEEE. V trimming: 2 bases; J trimming: 7 bases; junction bases outside the gene matches: 6. The CDR3 is 14 residues long. CDR3 bases: TGTGCCAGCAGCTTAAACAGGGGGCGCAGTGGCTACACCTTC. Its translation: CASSLNRGRSGYTF.

The chain uses TRBV10-3 and TRBJ2-1; no firm D call. V was shortened by 2 bases and J by 8 bases, with 7 bases between the two germline ends. Germline lookup yields CDR1 ENHRY and CDR2 SYGVKD. The CDR3 is 12 residues long. As DNA, the CDR3 is TGTGCCATCAGTGAGGGCCTGGATGAGCAGTTCTTC. It codes for CAISEGLDEQFF.

To note about this clone: Other DNA sequences of this sample code for an identical CDR3. The chain carries TRBV4-1 and TRBJ2-2; D unresolved. Trimming removed 2 bases from V and 3 bases from J, with 7 bases in between. The germline V gene has CDR1 MGHRA and CDR2 YSYEKL. There are 14 residues in the CDR3. This chain's CDR3 is CASSQHGYTGELFF. The CDR3 region has the DNA TGCGCCAGCAGCCAACATGGGTACACCGGGGAGCTGTTTTTT.

CDR3 amino acids: CASRYPWNTIYF. CDR3 sequence (DNA): TGTGCCAGCCGCTACCCTTGGAACACCATATATTTT. The V gene is TRBV21-1, the J gene TRBJ1-3. TRBV21-1 counts as a pseudogene. CDR3 length: 12 amino acids.

With respect to this clone: Other DNA sequences from this sample encode an identical CDR3 as well. The V call is TRBV5-1, the J call TRBJ2-7, with 7 bases that match TRBD2. This CDR3 has 14 residues. The V and J ends lost 0 bases and 3 bases, in that order; junction bases with no gene match: 3. Germline V gives CDR1 SGHRS, CDR2 YFSETQ. CDR3 in DNA: TGCGCCAGCAGCTTGGTTGGCGGGAGCTACGAGCAGTACTTC. Translating it yields CASSLVGGSYEQYF. The entire variable domain, with the rest obtained from reference TRBV5-1 and TRBJ2-7, is as follows: KAGVTQTPRYLIKTRGQQVTLSCSPISGHRSVSWYQQTPGQGLQFLFEYFSETQRNKGNFPGRFSGRQFSNSRSEMNVSTLELGDSALYLCASSLVGGSYEQYFGPGTRLTVT.

The table lists this clone with a count of one. The chain carries TRBV6-6 and TRBJ2-7; tentative D call: TRBD1 (7 bases). The CDR3 covers 16 residues. Germline V gives CDR1 MNHNY, CDR2 SVGAGI (reference sequence). The V gene lost 0 bases and the J gene lost 2 bases, with 14 bases spanning the gap. In DNA, the CDR3 is TGTGCCAGCAGTTACTCTTCACAGGGGAGGCCCTACGAGCAGTACTTC. Amino acids: CASSYSSQGRPYEQYF.

The chain has TRBV5-6 and TRBJ2-1, with D possibly being TRBD1 (5 bases). The CDR3 is made up of 15 amino acids. The V end lost 2 bases, the J end lost 8 bases, and 17 bases lay between the germline ends. In germline, CDR1 is SGHDT, CDR2 YYEEEE. Here the CDR3 DNA reads TGTGCCAGCAGCTTCTGGGCGGACAAGGGCCATGAGCAGTTCTTC. Translation gives CASSFWADKGHEQFF.

The gene calls are TRBV5-6 and TRBJ1-1, with D possibly TRBD1 on 6 matching bases. The CDR3 covers 16 residues. Germline V CDR1 and CDR2: SGHDT, YYEEEE. Trimming shortened V by 4 bases and J by 0 bases, and 16 bases separated the two germline ends. The CDR3 DNA follows: TGTGCCAGCAGCCTTACCCCGACAGGACTGAACACTGAAGCTTTCTTT. Translation gives CASSLTPTGLNTEAFF.

This chain uses TRBV28 with TRBJ1-1; D ambiguous. Germline-derived CDR1 and CDR2 are MDHEN and SYDVKM. The CDR3 runs 14 residues. Trimming cost V 2 bases and J 0 bases, with 7 bases left between them. The CDR3 bases are TGTGCCAGCAGTTTAATTGGGGTGAACACTGAAGCTTTCTTT. The encoded protein is CASSLIGVNTEAFF.

The chain couples TRBV6-5 to TRBJ1-1; TRBD1 matches 7 bases. V trimming: 11 bases; J trimming: 5 bases; junction bases outside the gene matches: 11. CDR3 size: 13 residues. Germline V lookup: CDR1 MNHEY, CDR2 SVGAGI. The chain's CDR3 is CAVRGGERTEAFF. The DNA for the CDR3 is TGTGCCGTACGAGGGGGCGAAAGAACTGAAGCTTTCTTT.

The V call is TRBV27, the J call TRBJ1-5; no reliable D call. Trimming left V 2 bases short and J 7 bases short, with 9 bases between. The CDR3 consists of 13 residues. The germline V gene has CDR1 MNHEY and CDR2 SMNVEV (reference sequence). As DNA, the CDR3 is TGTGCCAGCAGTTTAGGCTCGTGGCAGCCCCAGCATTTT. Protein product: CASSLGSWQPQHF.

The V call is TRBV7-2, the J call TRBJ2-1; D uncertain. This CDR3 contains 13 residues. V gave up 3 bases and J gave up 3 bases, with 6 bases separating them. Germline V gene lookup returns CDR1 SGHTA and CDR2 FQGNSA. The CDR3 nucleotides are TGTGCCAGCAGCTTGGTGAGCTACAATGAGCAGTTCTTC. The encoded protein is CASSLVSYNEQFF.

The chain recombines TRBV18 with TRBJ2-7; no clear D gene. The CDR3 is 14 amino acids. Germline V gene lookup returns CDR1 KGHSH and CDR2 LQKENI. V lost 0 bases to trimming and J lost 3 bases, with 9 bases between them. The CDR3 nucleotides read TGTGCCAGCTCACCACCGCAGGCGGACTACGAGCAGTACTTC. It encodes CASSPPQADYEQYF.

The table lists this clone with a count of one. The rearrangement links TRBV4-2 to TRBJ1-5; TRBD1 matches at 7 bases. The ends lost 0 bases at V and 4 bases at J; junction bases unmatched: 3. The CDR3 totals 15 residues. In germline, CDR1 is LGHNA, CDR2 YNFKEQ. The DNA of the CDR3 is TGTGCCAGCAGCCAAGAGGACAGGCTAAATCAGCCCCAGCATTTT. This codes for CASSQEDRLNQPQHF.

The V call is TRBV19, the J call TRBJ2-7, with 7 bases that match TRBD2. Germline loops: CDR1 LNHDA, CDR2 SQIVND (reference sequence). Trimming cost V 5 bases and J 3 bases; bases outside gene matches: 10. CDR3 length equals 15 residues. The CDR3 reads CASSPNLAASYEQYF. The CDR3 region has the DNA TGTGCCAGTAGTCCCAATCTAGCGGCGAGCTACGAGCAGTACTTC.

This rearrangement joins TRBV18 to TRBJ2-1, with 9 nucleotides matching TRBD2. Trimming removed 0 bases from V and 4 bases from J; junction bases left unmatched: 7. Germline lookup yields CDR1 KGHSH and CDR2 LQKENI. CDR3 length: 17 residues. The CDR3 reads CASSPPRNTSGYNEQFF. CDR3 in DNA: TGTGCCAGCTCACCACCGAGGAATACTAGCGGGTACAATGAGCAGTTCTTC.